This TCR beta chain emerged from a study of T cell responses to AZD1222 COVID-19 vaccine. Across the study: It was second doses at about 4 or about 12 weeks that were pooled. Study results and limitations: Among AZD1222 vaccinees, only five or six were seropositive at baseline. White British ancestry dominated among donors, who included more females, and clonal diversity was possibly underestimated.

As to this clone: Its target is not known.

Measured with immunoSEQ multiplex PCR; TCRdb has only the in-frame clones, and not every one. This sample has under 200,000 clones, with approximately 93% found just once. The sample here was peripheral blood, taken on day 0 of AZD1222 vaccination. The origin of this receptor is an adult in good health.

The CDR3 DNA follows: TGTGCCAGCAGACGAACTCGGGGGATTTCACCCCTCCACTTT. Protein product: CASRRTRGISPLHF. The chain employs TRBV6-5 and TRBJ1-6, with D possibly TRBD1 on 5 matching bases. CDR3 length: 14 amino acids. Germline V gene data show CDR1 as MNHEY and CDR2 as SVGAGI. Trimming took 6 bases from V and 9 from J, leaving 15 bases between them.